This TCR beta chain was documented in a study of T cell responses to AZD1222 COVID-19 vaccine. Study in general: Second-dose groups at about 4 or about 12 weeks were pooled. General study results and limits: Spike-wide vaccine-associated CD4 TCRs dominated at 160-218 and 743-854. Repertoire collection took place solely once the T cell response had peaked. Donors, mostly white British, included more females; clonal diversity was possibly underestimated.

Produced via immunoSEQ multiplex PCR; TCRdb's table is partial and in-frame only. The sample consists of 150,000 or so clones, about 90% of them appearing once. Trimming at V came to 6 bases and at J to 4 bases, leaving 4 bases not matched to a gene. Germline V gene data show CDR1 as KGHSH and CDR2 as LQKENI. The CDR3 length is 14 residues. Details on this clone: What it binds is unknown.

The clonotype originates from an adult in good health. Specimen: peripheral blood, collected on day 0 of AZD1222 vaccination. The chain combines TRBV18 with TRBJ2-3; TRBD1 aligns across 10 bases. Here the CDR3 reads CASSRDRGPDTQYF. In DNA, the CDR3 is TGTGCCAGCTCCAGGGACAGGGGTCCAGATACGCAGTATTTT.